The rows below give T cell receptor beta chains drawn from one sample of a study of blood T cell repertoires in COVID-19. Some clones are missing from TCRdb's copy, which holds only in-frame ones; the method was immunoSEQ multiplex PCR. The table has 150,000 to 180,000 clones, roughly nine tenths seen once; the top ten hold approximately 2.3%. Sequenced sample: peripheral blood. The receptors come from a woman aged 70-85 years with acute or convalescent COVID-19. Each CDR3 is given with its conserved first and last residue. D genes are given only for firm matches. A row's size may be missing; if present it is once, few, many or a size class.

d_gene: TRBD1; j_gene: TRBJ2-5; abundance: few; v_gene: TRBV7-8; CDR3nt: TGTGCCAGCAGCTTAGCCCTAGGGACAGGGGACGAGACCCAGTACTTC; CDR3aa: CASSLALGTGDETQYF
d_gene: TRBD1; j_gene: TRBJ2-4; abundance: once; v_gene: TRBV4-2; CDR3nt: TGTGCCAGCAGCCAAGATCTTCTCAGGGGGTTTGAGGGGGCGCCGGCCAAAAACATTCAGTACTTC; CDR3aa: CASSQDLLRGFEGAPAKNIQYF
d_gene: -; j_gene: TRBJ2-3; abundance: -; v_gene: TRBV5-6; CDR3nt: TGTGCCAGCAGCCCTACCGGAGGCACAGATACGCAGTATTTT; CDR3aa: CASSPTGGTDTQYF
d_gene: -; j_gene: TRBJ1-1; abundance: few; v_gene: TRBV18; CDR3nt: TGTGCCAGCTCACCGGGCCAGCCCATGAACACTGAAGCTTTCTTT; CDR3aa: CASSPGQPMNTEAFF
d_gene: TRBD1; j_gene: TRBJ2-2; abundance: -; v_gene: TRBV5-4; CDR3nt: TGTGCCAGCAGCCCCGGACAGGGGGCAATAACCGGGGAGCTGTTTTTT; CDR3aa: CASSPGQGAITGELFF
d_gene: TRBD2; j_gene: TRBJ2-2; abundance: few; v_gene: TRBV5-5; CDR3nt: TGTGCCAGCAGCTTAACACGGGGGGCGAACACCGGGGAGCTGTTTTTT; CDR3aa: CASSLTRGANTGELFF
d_gene: TRBD2; j_gene: TRBJ2-3; abundance: -; v_gene: TRBV4-3; CDR3nt: TGCGCCAGCAGCCAAGAATCTCTAAAGCGGGGGGGATCAGATACGCAGTATTTT; CDR3aa: CASSQESLKRGGSDTQYF
d_gene: TRBD1; j_gene: TRBJ1-1; abundance: -; v_gene: TRBV4-2; CDR3nt: TGTGCCAGCAGCCAAGAAACCCAGGGGGCGCTTTCTGAAGCTTTCTTT; CDR3aa: CASSQETQGALSEAFF
d_gene: -; j_gene: TRBJ2-2; abundance: -; v_gene: TRBV9; CDR3nt: TGTGCCAGCAGCGTGATGCGGACAGCCTTGAACACCGGGGAGCTGTTTTTT; CDR3aa: CASSVMRTALNTGELFF
d_gene: -; j_gene: TRBJ1-1; abundance: -; v_gene: TRBV4-1; CDR3nt: TGCGCCAGCAGCCAAGATCCACGGGGGAAGAAAAACACTGAAGCTTTCTTT; CDR3aa: CASSQDPRGKKNTEAFF